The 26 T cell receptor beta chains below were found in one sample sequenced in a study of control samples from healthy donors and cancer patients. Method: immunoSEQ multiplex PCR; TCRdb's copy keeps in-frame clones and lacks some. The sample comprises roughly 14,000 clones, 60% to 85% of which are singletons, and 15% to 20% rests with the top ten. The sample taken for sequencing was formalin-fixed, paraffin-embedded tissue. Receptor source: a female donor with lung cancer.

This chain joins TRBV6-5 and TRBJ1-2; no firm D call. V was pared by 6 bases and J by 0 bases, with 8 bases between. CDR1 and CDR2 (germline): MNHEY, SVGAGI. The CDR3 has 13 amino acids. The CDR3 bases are TGTGCCAGCAGGCCAGGAACTAACTATGGCTACACCTTC. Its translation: CASRPGTNYGYTF.

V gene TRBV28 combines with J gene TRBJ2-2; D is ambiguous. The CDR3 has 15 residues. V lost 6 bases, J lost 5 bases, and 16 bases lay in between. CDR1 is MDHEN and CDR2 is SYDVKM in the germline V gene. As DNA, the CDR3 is TGTGCCAGCAGCACCCTCAAGGGTTTGACCGGGGAGCTGTTTTTT. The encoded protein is CASSTLKGLTGELFF. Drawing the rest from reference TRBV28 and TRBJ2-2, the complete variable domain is DVKVTQSSRYLVKRTGEKVFLECVQDMDHENMFWYRQDPGLGLRLIYFSYDVKMKEKGDIPEGYSVSREKKERFSLILESASTNQTSMYLCASSTLKGLTGELFFGEGSRLTVL.

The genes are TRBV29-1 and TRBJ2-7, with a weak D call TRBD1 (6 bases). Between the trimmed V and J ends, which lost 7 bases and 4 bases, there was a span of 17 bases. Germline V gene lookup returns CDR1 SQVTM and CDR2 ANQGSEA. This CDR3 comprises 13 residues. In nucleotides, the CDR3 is TGCAGCGCTGGAAGGGGGTATAGTTACGAGCAGTACTTC. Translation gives CSAGRGYSYEQYF.

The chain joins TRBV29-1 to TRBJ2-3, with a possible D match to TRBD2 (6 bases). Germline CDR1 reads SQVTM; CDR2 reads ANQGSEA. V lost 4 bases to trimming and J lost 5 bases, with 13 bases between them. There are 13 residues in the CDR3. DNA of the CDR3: TGCAGCGTTGTAAGGGACTCAAAAGATACGCAGTATTTT. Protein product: CSVVRDSKDTQYF.

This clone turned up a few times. Here the CDR3 DNA reads TGTGCCAGCAGTGTGACTAGCGGATACAATGAGCAGTTCTTC. It specifies CASSVTSGYNEQFF. The chain recombines TRBV2 with TRBJ2-1; 9 nucleotides align to TRBD2. CDR3 size: 14 residues. Germline V gene data show CDR1 as SNHLY and CDR2 as FYNNEI. With 4 bases clipped from V and 4 bases from J, the junction kept 2 bases outside the gene matches.

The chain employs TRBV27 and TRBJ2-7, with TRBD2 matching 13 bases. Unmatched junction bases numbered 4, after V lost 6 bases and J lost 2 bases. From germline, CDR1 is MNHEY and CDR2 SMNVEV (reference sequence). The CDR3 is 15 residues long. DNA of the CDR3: TGTGCCAGCAGGGGGGGGACTAGCGGGGCCTACGAGCAGTACTTC. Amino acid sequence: CASRGGTSGAYEQYF.

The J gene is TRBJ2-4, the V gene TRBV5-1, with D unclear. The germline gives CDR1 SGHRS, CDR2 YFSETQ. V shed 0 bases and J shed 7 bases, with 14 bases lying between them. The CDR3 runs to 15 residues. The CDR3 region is CASSLDRVGMNIQYF. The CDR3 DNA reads TGCGCCAGCAGCTTGGACCGAGTTGGGATGAACATTCAGTACTTC. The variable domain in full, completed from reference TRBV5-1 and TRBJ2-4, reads KAGVTQTPRYLIKTRGQQVTLSCSPISGHRSVSWYQQTPGQGLQFLFEYFSETQRNKGNFPGRFSGRQFSNSRSEMNVSTLELGDSALYLCASSLDRVGMNIQYFGAGTRLSVL.

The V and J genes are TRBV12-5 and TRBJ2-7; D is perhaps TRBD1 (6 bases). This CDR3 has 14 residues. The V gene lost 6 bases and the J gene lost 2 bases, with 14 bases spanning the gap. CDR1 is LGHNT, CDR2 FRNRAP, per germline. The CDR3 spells CASGQGFGTYEQYF. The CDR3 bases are TGTGCTAGTGGCCAGGGGTTCGGAACCTACGAGCAGTACTTC. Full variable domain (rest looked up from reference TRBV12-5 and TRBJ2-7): DARVTQTPRHKVTEMGQEVTMRCQPILGHNTVFWYRQTMMQGLELLAYFRNRAPLDDSGMPKDRFSAEMPDATLATLKIQPSEPRDSAVYFCASGQGFGTYEQYFGPGTRLTVT.

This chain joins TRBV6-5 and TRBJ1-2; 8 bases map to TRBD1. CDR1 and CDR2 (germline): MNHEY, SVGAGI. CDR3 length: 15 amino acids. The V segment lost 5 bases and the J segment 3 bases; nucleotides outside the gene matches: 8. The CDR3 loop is CASSQDREAYYGYTF. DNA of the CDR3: TGTGCCAGCAGTCAGGACAGGGAAGCGTACTATGGCTACACCTTC.

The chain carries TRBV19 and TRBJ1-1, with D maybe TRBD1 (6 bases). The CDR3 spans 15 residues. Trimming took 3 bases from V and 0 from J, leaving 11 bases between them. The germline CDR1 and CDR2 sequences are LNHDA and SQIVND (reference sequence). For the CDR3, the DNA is TGTGCCAGTAGTATTGCAGGGGCCATGAACACTGAAGCTTTCTTT. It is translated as CASSIAGAMNTEAFF.

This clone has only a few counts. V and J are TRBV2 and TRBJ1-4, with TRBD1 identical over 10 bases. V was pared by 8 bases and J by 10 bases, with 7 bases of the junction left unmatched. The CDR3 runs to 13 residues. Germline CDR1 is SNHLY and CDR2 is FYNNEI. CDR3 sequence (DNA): TGTGCCAGCCGAGGACAGGGGGGAGGAAAACTGTTTTTT. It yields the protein CASRGQGGGKLFF.

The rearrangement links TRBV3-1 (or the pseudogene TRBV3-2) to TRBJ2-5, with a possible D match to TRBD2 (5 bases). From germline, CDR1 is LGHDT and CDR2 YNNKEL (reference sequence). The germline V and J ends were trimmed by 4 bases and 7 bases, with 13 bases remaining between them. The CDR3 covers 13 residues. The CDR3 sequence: CASSLDYRRTQYF. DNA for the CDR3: TGTGCCAGCAGCCTAGACTATCGTCGGACCCAGTACTTC.

The CDR3 here is CASSYIGQGWETQYF. CDR3 nucleotide sequence: TGTGCCAGCAGTTATATCGGGCAGGGTTGGGAGACCCAGTACTTC. The rearrangement joins TRBV6-2 or TRBV6-3 to TRBJ2-5, with TRBD1 as a possible D gene (5 bases). This CDR3 has 15 residues. CDR1 is MNHEY and CDR2 is SVGEGT in the germline V gene. V lost 3 bases to trimming and J lost 5 bases, with 16 bases between them.

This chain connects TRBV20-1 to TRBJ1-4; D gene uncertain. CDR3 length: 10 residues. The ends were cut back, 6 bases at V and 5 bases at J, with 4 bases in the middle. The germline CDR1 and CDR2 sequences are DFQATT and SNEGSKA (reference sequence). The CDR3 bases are TGCAGTGCCGGGAATGAAAAACTGTTTTTT. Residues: CSAGNEKLFF.

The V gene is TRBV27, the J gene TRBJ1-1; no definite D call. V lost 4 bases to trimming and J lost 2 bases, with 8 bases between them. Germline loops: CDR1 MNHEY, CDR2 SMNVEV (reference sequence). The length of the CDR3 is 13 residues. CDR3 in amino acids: CASSYRDNTEAFF. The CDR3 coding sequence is TGTGCCAGCAGTTACCGAGATAACACTGAAGCTTTCTTT.

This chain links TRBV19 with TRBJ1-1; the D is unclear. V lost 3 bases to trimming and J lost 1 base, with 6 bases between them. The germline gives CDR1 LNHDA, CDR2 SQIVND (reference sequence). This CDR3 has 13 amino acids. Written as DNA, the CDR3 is TGTGCCAGTAGTATGACACAGAACACTGAAGCTTTCTTT. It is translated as CASSMTQNTEAFF.

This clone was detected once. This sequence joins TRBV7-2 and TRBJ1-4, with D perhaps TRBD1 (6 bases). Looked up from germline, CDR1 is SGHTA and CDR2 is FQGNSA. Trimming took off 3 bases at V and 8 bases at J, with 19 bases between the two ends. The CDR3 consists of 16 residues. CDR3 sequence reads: CASSLSGEVVWEKLFF. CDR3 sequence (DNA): TGTGCCAGCAGCTTGTCAGGGGAGGTCGTCTGGGAAAAACTGTTTTTT.

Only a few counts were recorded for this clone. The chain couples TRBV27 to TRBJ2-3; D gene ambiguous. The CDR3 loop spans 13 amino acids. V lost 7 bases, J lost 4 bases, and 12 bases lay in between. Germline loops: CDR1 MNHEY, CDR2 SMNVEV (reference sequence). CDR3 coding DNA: TGTGCCAGCAAACCCGTTGGGGCAGATACGCAGTATTTT. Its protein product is CASKPVGADTQYF.

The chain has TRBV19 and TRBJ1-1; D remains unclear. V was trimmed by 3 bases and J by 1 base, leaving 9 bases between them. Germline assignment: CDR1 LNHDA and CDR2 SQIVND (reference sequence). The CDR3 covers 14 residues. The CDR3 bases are TGTGCCAGTAGTATGATCTGGGGGAACACTGAAGCTTTCTTT. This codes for CASSMIWGNTEAFF.

The CDR3 bases are TGTGCCAGCAGCCCGGGGACAGGGAGCGCAGATACGCAGTATTTT. As protein: CASSPGTGSADTQYF. This chain uses TRBV7-3 with TRBJ2-3, with 9 positions matching TRBD1. CDR3 length equals 15 residues. Germline V gene data show CDR1 as SGHTA and CDR2 as FQGTGA. V lost 5 bases to trimming and J lost 4 bases; unmatched junction nucleotides: 7.

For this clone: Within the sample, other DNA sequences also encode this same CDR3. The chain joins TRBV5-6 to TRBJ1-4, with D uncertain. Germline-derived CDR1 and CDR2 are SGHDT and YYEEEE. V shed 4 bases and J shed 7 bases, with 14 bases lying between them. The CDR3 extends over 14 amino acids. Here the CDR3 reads CASSLLGSGEKLFF. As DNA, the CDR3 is TGTGCCAGCAGCCTACTGGGATCAGGTGAAAAACTGTTTTTT. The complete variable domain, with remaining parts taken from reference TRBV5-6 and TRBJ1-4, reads DAGVTQSPTHLIKTRGQQVTLRCSPKSGHDTVSWYQQALGQGPQFIFQYYEEEERQRGNFPDRFSGHQFPNYSSELNVNALLLGDSALYLCASSLLGSGEKLFFGSGTQLSVL.

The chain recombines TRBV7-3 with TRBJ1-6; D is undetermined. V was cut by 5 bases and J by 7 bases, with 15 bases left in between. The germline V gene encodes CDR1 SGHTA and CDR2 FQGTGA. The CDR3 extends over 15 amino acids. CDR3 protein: CASSPTAQGNSPLHF. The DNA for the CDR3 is TGTGCCAGCAGCCCGACGGCCCAAGGAAATTCACCCCTCCACTTT. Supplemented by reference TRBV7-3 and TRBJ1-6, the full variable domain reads GAGVSQTPSNKVTEKGKYVELRCDPISGHTALYWYRQSLGQGPEFLIYFQGTGAADDSGLPNDRFFAVRPEGSVSTLKIQRTERGDSAVYLCASSPTAQGNSPLHFGNGTRLTVT.

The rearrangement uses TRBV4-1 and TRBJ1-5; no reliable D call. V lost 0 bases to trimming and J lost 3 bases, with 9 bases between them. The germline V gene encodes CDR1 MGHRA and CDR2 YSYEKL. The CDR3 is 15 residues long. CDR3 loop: CASSQEPGINQPQHF. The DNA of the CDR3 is TGCGCCAGCAGCCAAGAGCCCGGAATCAATCAGCCCCAGCATTTT.

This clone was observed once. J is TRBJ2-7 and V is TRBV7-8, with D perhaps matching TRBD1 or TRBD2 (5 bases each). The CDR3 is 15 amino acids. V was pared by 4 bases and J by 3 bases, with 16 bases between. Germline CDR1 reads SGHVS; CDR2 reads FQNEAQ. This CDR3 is CASSSPGTRNYEQYF. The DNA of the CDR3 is TGTGCCAGCAGCTCCCCGGGGACGAGAAACTACGAGCAGTACTTC.

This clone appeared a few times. The CDR3 here is CASSLTEGLDTQYF. CDR3 in DNA: TGTGCCAGCAGCTTAACGGAGGGCTTGGATACGCAGTATTTT. V usage is TRBV7-9 and J usage is TRBJ2-3; D may be TRBD2 (6 bases). V lost 2 bases, J lost 6 bases, and 12 bases lay in between. Germline-derived CDR1 and CDR2 are SEHNR and FQNEAQ (reference sequence). CDR3 length: 14 amino acids.

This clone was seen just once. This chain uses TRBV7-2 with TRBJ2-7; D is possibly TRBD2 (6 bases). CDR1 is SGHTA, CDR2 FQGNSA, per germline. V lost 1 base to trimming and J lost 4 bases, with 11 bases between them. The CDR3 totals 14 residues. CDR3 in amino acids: CASSLGGKLYEQYF. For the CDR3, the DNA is TGTGCCAGCAGCTTAGGCGGGAAATTGTACGAGCAGTACTTC.